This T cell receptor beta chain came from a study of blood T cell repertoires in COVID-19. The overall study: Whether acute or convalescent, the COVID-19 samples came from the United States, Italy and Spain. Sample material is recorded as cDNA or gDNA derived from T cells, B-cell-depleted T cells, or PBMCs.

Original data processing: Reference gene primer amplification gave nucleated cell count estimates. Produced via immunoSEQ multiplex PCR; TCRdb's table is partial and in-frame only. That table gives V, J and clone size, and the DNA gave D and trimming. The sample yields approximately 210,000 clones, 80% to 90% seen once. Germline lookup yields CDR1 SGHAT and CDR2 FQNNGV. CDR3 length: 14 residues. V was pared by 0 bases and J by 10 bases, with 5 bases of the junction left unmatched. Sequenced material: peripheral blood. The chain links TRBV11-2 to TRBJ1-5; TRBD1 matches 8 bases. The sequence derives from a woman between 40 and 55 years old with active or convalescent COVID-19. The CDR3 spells CASSLDWTGSPQHF. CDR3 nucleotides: TGTGCCAGCAGCTTAGATTGGACAGGGAGTCCCCAGCATTTT.